These 12 T cell receptor beta chains were sequenced from one sample in a study of T cells in tumors after PD-1 blockade. Libraries were prepared by immunoSEQ multiplex PCR; TCRdb keeps only in-frame clonotypes and omits some of them. The sample lists roughly 5,100 clones, 63% occurring once. The material was tumor tissue, obtained after anti-PD-1 treatment. Source of these receptors: a human donor with basal cell carcinoma.

This clone was seen a handful of times. Here the CDR3 reads CASGGNTEAFF. As DNA, the CDR3 is TGTGCCAGCGGGGGGAACACTGAAGCTTTCTTT. This rearrangement joins TRBV6-4 to TRBJ1-1; the D gene is possibly TRBD1 (5 bases). Germline V gene sequence: CDR1 MRHNA, CDR2 SNTAGT. V was clipped by 8 bases and J by 1 base, with 5 bases between them. The CDR3 extends over 11 amino acids.

This sequence joins TRBV11-1 and TRBJ2-7; 8 bases agree with TRBD2. V dropped 4 bases and J dropped 6; count of bases not matched to a gene: 11. The CDR3 runs to 15 residues. Germline V gene lookup returns CDR1 SGHAT and CDR2 FQDESV (reference sequence). CDR3: CASSSGLERVGEQYF. In nucleotides, the CDR3 is TGTGCCAGCAGCTCGGGACTAGAAAGAGTCGGCGAGCAGTACTTC.

This clone was observed a handful of times. CDR3 sequence reads: CASSQYGGDTQYF. CDR3 sequence (DNA): TGTGCCAGCAGCCAATACGGGGGAGATACGCAGTATTTT. The rearrangement joins TRBV3-1 (or the pseudogene TRBV3-2) to TRBJ2-3; possible D gene TRBD2, 6 bases. The CDR3 is made up of 13 amino acids. With 2 bases removed from V and 5 bases from J, the gap between germline ends came to 8 bases. CDR1 is LGHDT and CDR2 is YNNKEL in the germline V gene (reference sequence).

V usage is TRBV19 and J usage is TRBJ2-7; D is perhaps TRBD1 or TRBD2 (5 bases each). Germline-derived CDR1 and CDR2 are LNHDA and SQIVND (reference sequence). Trimming removed 1 base at V and 2 bases at J, with 15 bases between. The CDR3 consists of 16 residues. The DNA for the CDR3 is TGTGCCAGTAGTATAGGATGGGGACGGATAGCCTACGAGCAGTACTTC. Its translation: CASSIGWGRIAYEQYF.

The chain is built from TRBV27 and TRBJ1-3; D is undetermined. The CDR3 sequence is 13 residues long. Germline V gene lookup returns CDR1 MNHEY and CDR2 SMNVEV (reference sequence). Trimming took off 8 bases at V and 5 bases at J, with 13 bases between the two ends. CDR3 loop: CASGYDSRNTIYF. CDR3 bases: TGTGCCAGCGGTTACGACTCAAGAAACACCATATATTTT.

The rearrangement joins TRBV6-1 to TRBJ2-4, with 10 bases fitting TRBD1. Trimming at V came to 0 bases and at J to 8 bases, leaving 7 bases not matched to a gene. Germline CDR1 MNHNS, CDR2 SASEGT. This CDR3 has 16 residues. The CDR3 sequence: CASSEALGQGQDIQYF. The CDR3 DNA reads as TGTGCCAGCAGTGAAGCGCTGGGACAGGGGCAGGACATTCAGTACTTC.

The V gene is TRBV10-3, the J gene TRBJ2-5; 14 bases are a match to TRBD2. Germline V CDR1 and CDR2: ENHRY, SYGVKD. The CDR3 covers 17 residues. The trim removed 3 bases at V and 5 bases at J, leaving 8 bases unmatched. CDR3: CAISDQGLAGVGETQYF. The CDR3 nucleotides are TGTGCCATCAGTGACCAGGGACTAGCGGGAGTGGGCGAGACCCAGTACTTC.

J is TRBJ1-1 and V is TRBV5-6; D is ambiguous. Between the trimmed V and J ends, which lost 4 bases and 0 bases, there was a span of 13 bases. The CDR3 runs 15 residues. CDR1 is SGHDT and CDR2 is YYEEEE in the germline V gene. DNA of the CDR3: TGTGCCAGCAGCACCCGAAGGTTAATGAACACTGAAGCTTTCTTT. Protein: CASSTRRLMNTEAFF.

The V and J genes are TRBV20-1 and TRBJ2-1; D is ambiguous. The germline V and J ends were trimmed by 3 bases and 6 bases, with 9 bases remaining between them. From germline, CDR1 is DFQATT and CDR2 SNEGSKA (reference sequence). CDR3 length equals 12 residues. The CDR3 loop reads CSASPEANEQFF. CDR3 in DNA: TGCAGTGCTAGTCCCGAAGCCAATGAGCAGTTCTTC.

This clone has a handful of counts. Other DNA sequences in this specimen translate into the identical CDR3. The CDR3 nucleotides are TGCAGTGCCCGAGACAACGAGCAGTACTTC. This codes for CSARDNEQYF. The chain is built from TRBV20-1 and TRBJ2-7; the D is unclear. The CDR3 extends over 10 amino acids. Trimming shortened V by 6 bases and J by 5 bases, and 8 bases separated the two germline ends. The V gene's germline CDR1 is DFQATT and CDR2 SNEGSKA (reference sequence).

The chain employs TRBV4-3 and TRBJ1-1; D gene uncertain. There are 14 residues in the CDR3. The V end lost 1 base, the J end lost 7 bases, and 13 bases lay between the germline ends. The germline V gene has CDR1 LGHNA and CDR2 YSLEER. DNA for the CDR3: TGCGCCAGCAGCCAAGGAGCGGCAAGTAGTGAAGCTTTCTTT. Amino acids: CASSQGAASSEAFF.

The rearrangement joins TRBV18 to TRBJ2-1; weak D call: TRBD2 (6 bases). Germline values: CDR1 KGHSH, CDR2 LQKENI. CDR3 size: 15 residues. V was pared by 2 bases and J by 0 bases, with 8 bases between. CDR3 nucleotides: TGTGCCAGCTCACCATTGGGGGGCTCCTACAATGAGCAGTTCTTC. It yields the protein CASSPLGGSYNEQFF.